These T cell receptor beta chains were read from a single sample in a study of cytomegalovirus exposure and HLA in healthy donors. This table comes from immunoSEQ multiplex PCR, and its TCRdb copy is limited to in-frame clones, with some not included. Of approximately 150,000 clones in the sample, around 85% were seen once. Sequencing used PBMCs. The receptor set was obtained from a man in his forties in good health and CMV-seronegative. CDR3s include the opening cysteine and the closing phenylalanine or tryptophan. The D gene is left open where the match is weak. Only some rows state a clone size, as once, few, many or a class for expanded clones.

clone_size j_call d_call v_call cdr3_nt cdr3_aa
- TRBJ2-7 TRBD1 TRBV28 TGTGCCAGCAGTGAACAGGGGGCTAAGGGCCAATACGAGCAGTACTTC CASSEQGAKGQYEQYF
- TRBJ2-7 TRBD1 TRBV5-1 TGCGCCAGCAGCTTGGTAACAGGGGGTTTACACGAGCAGTACTTC CASSLVTGGLHEQYF
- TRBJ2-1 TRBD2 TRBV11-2 TGTGCCAGCAGCTTAGCACTAGCGGGGGCTAATGAGCAGTTCTTC CASSLALAGANEQFF
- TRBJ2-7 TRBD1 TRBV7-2 TGTGCCAGCAGCCGAACGGGACAGGGGGTTTACGAGCAGTACTTC CASSRTGQGVYEQYF
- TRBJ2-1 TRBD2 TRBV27 TGTGCCAGCAGGCCCGGGACTATCCGTTCTACAAATGAGCAGTTCTTC CASRPGTIRSTNEQFF
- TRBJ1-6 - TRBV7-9 TGTGCCAGCAGCTTAAACAGGGAGGGTTCACCCCTCCACTTT CASSLNREGSPLHF
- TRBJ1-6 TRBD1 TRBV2 TGTGCCAGCAAGGGGGACAGGGTTAATTCACCCCTCCACTTT CASKGDRVNSPLHF
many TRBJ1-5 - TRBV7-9 TGTGCCAGCAGCTTAGAAGGGGAAAGTCAGCCCCAGCATTTT CASSLEGESQPQHF
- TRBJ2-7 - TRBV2 TGTGCCAGCTTGAGGGCAAGCTACGAGCAGTACTTC CASLRASYEQYF
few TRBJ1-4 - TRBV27 TGTGCCAGCGGGCGCCGGGGTGAGGAAAAACTGTTTTTT CASGRRGEEKLFF
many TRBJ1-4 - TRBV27 TGTGCCAGCAGTTTTGACTGGAATGAAAAACTGTTTTTT CASSFDWNEKLFF
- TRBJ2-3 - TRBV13 TGTGCCAGCAGCCTAGGGAGCGGAGTTACAGATACGCAGTATTTT CASSLGSGVTDTQYF
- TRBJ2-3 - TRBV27 TGTGCCAGCAGTTTGATGGCGGGGGCGGCAGATACGCAGTATTTT CASSLMAGAADTQYF
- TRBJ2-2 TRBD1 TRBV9 TGTGCCAGCAGCGTAGGGCAGGGGGCGTCAAACGGGGAGCTGTTTTTT CASSVGQGASNGELFF
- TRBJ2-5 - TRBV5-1 TGCGCCAGCAGCTCCGGGGGGCTGGGGGAGACCCAGTACTTC CASSSGGLGETQYF
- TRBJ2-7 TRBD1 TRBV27 TGTGCCAGCAGTTTATCCTTGGGACAGAGCTCCTACGAGCAGTACTTC CASSLSLGQSSYEQYF
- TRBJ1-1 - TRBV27 TGTGCCAGCCACCTGGGGAGGAACACTGAAGCTTTCTTT CASHLGRNTEAFF
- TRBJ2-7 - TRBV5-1 TGCGCCAGCAGCTTGGCCGGAGGCGGTGTGAACGAGCAGTACTTC CASSLAGGGVNEQYF
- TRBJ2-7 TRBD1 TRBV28 TGTGCCAGCAGTTCCCGGGACAGGGGACCCTACGAGCAGTACTTC CASSSRDRGPYEQYF
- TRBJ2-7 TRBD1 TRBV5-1 TGCGCCAGCAGCGGGGGACAGGCCTACGAGCAGTACTTC CASSGGQAYEQYF
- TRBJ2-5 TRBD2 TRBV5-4 TGTGCCAGCAGCTTGGCGCGGGAGTCGGAGACCCAGTACTTC CASSLARESETQYF
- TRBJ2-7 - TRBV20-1 TGCAGTGCTAGGAGTTACGAGCAGTACTTC CSARSYEQYF
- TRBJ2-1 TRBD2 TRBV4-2 TGTGCCAGCAGCCAAGAACCGAGGACTAGCGGGGAAGAGCAGTTCTTC CASSQEPRTSGEEQFF
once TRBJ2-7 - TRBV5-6 TGTGCCAGCAGCGTACAGGGATGGTCCTACGAGCAGTACTTC CASSVQGWSYEQYF
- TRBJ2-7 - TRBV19 TGTGCCAGTACCCCAGCGTGGGGGGATGGCTACGAGCAGTACTTC CASTPAWGDGYEQYF
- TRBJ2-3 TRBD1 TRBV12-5 TGTGCTAGTGGTCCGGCGTTAGGGACAGGGCCTTACACAGATACGCAGTATTTT CASGPALGTGPYTDTQYF
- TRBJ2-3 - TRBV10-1 TGCGCCAGCAGTGAGGGGAGAGGGACTAGCACAGATACGCAGTATTTT CASSEGRGTSTDTQYF
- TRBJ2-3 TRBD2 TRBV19 TGTGCCAGTAGTAGATCAGCGGGGGGGCGTACAGATACGCAGTATTTT CASSRSAGGRTDTQYF
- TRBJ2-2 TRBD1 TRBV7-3 TGTGCCAGCAGCTTAAGGGGGACAGGCACCGGGGAGCTGTTTTTT CASSLRGTGTGELFF
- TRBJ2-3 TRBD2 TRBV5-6 TGTGCCAGCAGCTCCCAGCGGGGAAGGGCAGATACGCAGTATTTT CASSSQRGRADTQYF
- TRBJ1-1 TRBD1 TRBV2 TGTGCCAGCACGGACAGGTGGCGGGTGGAAGCTTTCTTT CASTDRWRVEAFF
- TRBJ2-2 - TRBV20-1 TGCAGTGCCCAGCGTACCGGGGAGCTGTTTTTT CSAQRTGELFF
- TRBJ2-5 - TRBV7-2 TGTGCCAGCAGCTTCGGAGGGGTAGAGACCCAGTACTTC CASSFGGVETQYF
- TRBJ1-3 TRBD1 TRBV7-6 TGTGCCAGCAGCTTAGTCCCCCCTGACAGGGCCGGAAACACCATATATTTT CASSLVPPDRAGNTIYF
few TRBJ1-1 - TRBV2 TGTGCCAGCAGTGAACAGGGCCCTGAAGCTTTCTTT CASSEQGPEAFF
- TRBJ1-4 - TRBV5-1 TGCGCCAGCAGCTTCGGGAGGGCGGAGGAAAAACTGTTTTTT CASSFGRAEEKLFF
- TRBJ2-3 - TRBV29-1 TGCAGCGTTGAAGGGGCAGGGGACCTCACAGATACGCAGTATTTT CSVEGAGDLTDTQYF